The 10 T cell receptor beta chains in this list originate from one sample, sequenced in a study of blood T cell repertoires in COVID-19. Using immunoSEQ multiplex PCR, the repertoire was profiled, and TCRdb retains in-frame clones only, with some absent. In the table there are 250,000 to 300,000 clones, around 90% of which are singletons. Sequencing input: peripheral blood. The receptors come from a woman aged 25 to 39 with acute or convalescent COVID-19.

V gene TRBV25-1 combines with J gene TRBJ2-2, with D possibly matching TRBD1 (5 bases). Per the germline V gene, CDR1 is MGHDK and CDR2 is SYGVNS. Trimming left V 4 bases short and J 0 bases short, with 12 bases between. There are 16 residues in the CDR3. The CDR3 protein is CASSAPRVTNTGELFF. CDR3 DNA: TGTGCCAGCAGTGCTCCCAGGGTTACGAACACCGGGGAGCTGTTTTTT.

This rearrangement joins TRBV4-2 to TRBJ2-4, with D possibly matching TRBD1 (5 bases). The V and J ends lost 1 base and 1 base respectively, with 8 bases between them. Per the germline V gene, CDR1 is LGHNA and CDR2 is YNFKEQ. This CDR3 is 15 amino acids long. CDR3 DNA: TGTGCCAGCAGCCAAGTGTCAGGGGCCAAAAACATTCAGTACTTC. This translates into CASSQVSGAKNIQYF.

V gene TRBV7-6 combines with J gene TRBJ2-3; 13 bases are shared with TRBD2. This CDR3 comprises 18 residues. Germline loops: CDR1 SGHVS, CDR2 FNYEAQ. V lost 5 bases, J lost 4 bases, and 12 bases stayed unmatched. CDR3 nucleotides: TGTGCCAGCAGCCTTCGGACTAGCGGGAGCGCGTTTGCAGATACGCAGTATTTT. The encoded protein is CASSLRTSGSAFADTQYF.

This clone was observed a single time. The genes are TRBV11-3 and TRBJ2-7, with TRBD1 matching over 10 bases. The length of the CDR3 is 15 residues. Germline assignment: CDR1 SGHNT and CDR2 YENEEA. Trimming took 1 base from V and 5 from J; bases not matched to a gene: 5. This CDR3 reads CASSLARDRGHEQYF. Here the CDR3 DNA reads TGTGCCAGCAGCTTAGCCCGGGACAGGGGCCACGAGCAGTACTTC.

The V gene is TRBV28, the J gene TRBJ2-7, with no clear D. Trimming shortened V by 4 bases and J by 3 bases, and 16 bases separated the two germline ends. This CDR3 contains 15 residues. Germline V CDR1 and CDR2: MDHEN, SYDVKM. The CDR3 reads CASSSPRMEHYEQYF. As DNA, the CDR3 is TGTGCCAGCAGTTCCCCCCGGATGGAGCACTACGAGCAGTACTTC.

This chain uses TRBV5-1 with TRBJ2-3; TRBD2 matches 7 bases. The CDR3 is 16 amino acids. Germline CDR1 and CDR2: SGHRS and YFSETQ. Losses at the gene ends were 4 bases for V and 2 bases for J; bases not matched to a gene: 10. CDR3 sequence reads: CASSRGGLGLTDTQYF. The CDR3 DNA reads TGCGCCAGCAGCCGCGGTGGACTAGGTCTCACAGATACGCAGTATTTT.

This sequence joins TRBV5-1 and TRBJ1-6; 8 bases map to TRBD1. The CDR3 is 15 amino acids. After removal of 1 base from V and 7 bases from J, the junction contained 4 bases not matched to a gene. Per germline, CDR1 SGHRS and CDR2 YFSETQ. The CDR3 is CASSLTQGANSPLHF. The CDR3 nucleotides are TGCGCCAGCAGCTTGACTCAGGGGGCAAATTCACCCCTCCACTTT.

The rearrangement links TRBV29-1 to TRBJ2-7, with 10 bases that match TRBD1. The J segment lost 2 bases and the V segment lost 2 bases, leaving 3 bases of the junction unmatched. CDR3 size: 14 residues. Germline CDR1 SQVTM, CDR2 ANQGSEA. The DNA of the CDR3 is TGCAGCGTTGAACCCGGACAGGGGGCCTACGAGCAGTACTTC. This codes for CSVEPGQGAYEQYF.

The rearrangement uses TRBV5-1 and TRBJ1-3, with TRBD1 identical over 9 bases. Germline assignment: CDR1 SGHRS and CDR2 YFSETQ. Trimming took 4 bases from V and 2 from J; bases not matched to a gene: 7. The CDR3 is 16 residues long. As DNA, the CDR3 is TGCGCCAGCAGCGGGCCGGGACAGGGAGCTGGAAACACCATATATTTT. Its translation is CASSGPGQGAGNTIYF. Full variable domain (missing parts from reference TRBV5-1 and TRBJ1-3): KAGVTQTPRYLIKTRGQQVTLSCSPISGHRSVSWYQQTPGQGLQFLFEYFSETQRNKGNFPGRFSGRQFSNSRSEMNVSTLELGDSALYLCASSGPGQGAGNTIYFGEGSWLTVV.

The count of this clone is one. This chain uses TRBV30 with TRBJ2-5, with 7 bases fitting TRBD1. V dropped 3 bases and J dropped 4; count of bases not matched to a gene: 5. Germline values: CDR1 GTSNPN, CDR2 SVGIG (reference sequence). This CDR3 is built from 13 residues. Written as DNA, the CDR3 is TGTGCCTGGAGCAAAGGGGGCGTAGAGACCCAGTACTTC. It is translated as CAWSKGGVETQYF. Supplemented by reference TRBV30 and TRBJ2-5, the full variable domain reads SQTIHQWPATLVQPVGSPLSLECTVEGTSNPNLYWYRQAAGRGLQLLFYSVGIGQISSEVPQNLSASRPQDRQFILSSKKLLLSDSGFYLCAWSKGGVETQYFGPGTRLLVL.